The 10 T cell receptor beta chains given below trace back to one sample, sequenced in a study of blood T cell repertoires in COVID-19. Generated by immunoSEQ multiplex PCR, the TCRdb table keeps only in-frame clones and is missing some. The sample lists approximately 180,000 clones, 75% to 95% seen once, with nearly 0.55% in the top ten. Source material: peripheral blood. All receptors derive from a man aged 45 to 65 with acute or convalescent COVID-19.

This chain joins TRBV3-1 (or the pseudogene TRBV3-2) and TRBJ2-2; 8 nucleotides align to TRBD2. Looked up from germline, CDR1 is LGHDT and CDR2 is YNNKEL (reference sequence). J lost 0 bases, V lost 1 base, and 7 bases had no gene match. This CDR3 contains 18 residues. CDR3 DNA sequence: TGTGCCAGCAGCCAAGGCCTAGCGGGTATCGCGAACACCGGGGAGCTGTTTTTT. It is translated as CASSQGLAGIANTGELFF.

This clone was observed once. The rearrangement uses TRBV7-9 and TRBJ1-5, with 11 nucleotides matching TRBD1. Per the germline V gene, CDR1 is SEHNR and CDR2 is FQNEAQ (reference sequence). This CDR3 region has 18 residues. With V trimmed by 1 base and J by 5 bases, 10 bases remained unmatched. The CDR3 region is CASSLEGQGVLRDQPQHF. The CDR3 DNA reads as TGTGCCAGCAGCTTAGAGGGACAGGGGGTGCTCAGGGATCAGCCCCAGCATTTT.

The rearrangement joins TRBV5-4 to TRBJ2-5; possible D gene TRBD2, 5 bases. The CDR3 sequence is 16 residues long. V lost 2 bases to trimming and J lost 1 base, with 15 bases between them. Germline V lookup: CDR1 SGHNT, CDR2 YYREEE (reference sequence). The CDR3 loop is CASSFPGGQVQETQYF. The CDR3 DNA reads as TGTGCCAGCAGCTTCCCGGGCGGGCAAGTCCAAGAGACCCAGTACTTC. The entire variable domain, with the rest obtained from reference TRBV5-4 and TRBJ2-5, is as follows: ETGVTQSPTHLIKTRGQQVTLRCSSQSGHNTVSWYQQALGQGPQFIFQYYREEENGRGNFPPRFSGLQFPNYSSELNVNALELDDSALYLCASSFPGGQVQETQYFGPGTRLLVL.

The rearrangement links TRBV7-2 to TRBJ1-1; the match to TRBD1 covers 7 bases. The junction had 10 bases not matched to a gene; V was cut back by 5 bases and J by 7 bases. Germline CDR1 and CDR2: SGHTA and FQGNSA. This CDR3 is 14 amino acids long. CDR3 amino acids: CASSVGGNRGEAFF. CDR3 DNA sequence: TGTGCCAGCAGCGTAGGGGGGAACAGGGGTGAAGCTTTCTTT.

This chain links TRBV6-5 with TRBJ1-4; 8 positions agree with TRBD1. The ends lost 0 bases at V and 7 bases at J; junction bases unmatched: 7. The CDR3 consists of 16 residues. CDR1 and CDR2 (germline): MNHEY, SVGAGI. CDR3 in DNA: TGTGCCAGCAGTTACTCTGACAGGGGTGGGGGTGAAAAACTGTTTTTT. Protein sequence: CASSYSDRGGGEKLFF.

The rearrangement links TRBV6-5 to TRBJ1-5, with 8 bases identical to TRBD1. Trimming took 3 bases from V and 4 from J; bases not matched to a gene: 2. Germline CDR1 reads MNHEY; CDR2 reads SVGAGI. This CDR3 contains 14 residues. CDR3 in DNA: TGTGCCAGCAGTTATGACAGGGGAAATCAGCCCCAGCATTTT. Protein: CASSYDRGNQPQHF.

V usage is TRBV5-1 and J usage is TRBJ2-5; possible D gene TRBD2, 6 bases. Germline assignment: CDR1 SGHRS and CDR2 YFSETQ. The CDR3 spans 14 residues. V gave up 4 bases and J gave up 5 bases, with 15 bases separating them. The CDR3 here is CASSRPGVGETQYF. Here the CDR3 DNA reads TGCGCCAGCAGCCGGCCGGGAGTCGGTGAGACCCAGTACTTC. Looking up the rest from reference TRBV5-1 and TRBJ2-5 gives the full variable domain: KAGVTQTPRYLIKTRGQQVTLSCSPISGHRSVSWYQQTPGQGLQFLFEYFSETQRNKGNFPGRFSGRQFSNSRSEMNVSTLELGDSALYLCASSRPGVGETQYFGPGTRLLVL.

This chain links TRBV4-2 with TRBJ2-2; 14 nucleotides line up with TRBD2. The CDR3 has 18 residues. Germline loops: CDR1 LGHNA, CDR2 YNFKEQ. With V trimmed by 1 base and J by 6 bases, 7 bases remained unmatched. CDR3 region: CASSQVPRLAGGAGELFF. DNA for the CDR3: TGTGCCAGCAGCCAAGTCCCCAGACTAGCGGGAGGGGCCGGGGAGCTGTTTTTT.

This chain connects TRBV10-3 to TRBJ1-5, with 7 bases matching TRBD1. V shed 6 bases and J 4 bases; nucleotides not matched to a gene: 9. Germline CDR1 and CDR2: ENHRY and SYGVKD. CDR3 length: 15 residues. The CDR3 nucleotides read TGTGCCATCAGCCAGCAGGGGGACAGAAATCAGCCCCAGCATTTT. Encoded protein: CAISQQGDRNQPQHF.

J is TRBJ2-3 and V is TRBV5-1, with D maybe TRBD1 (5 bases). The CDR3 contains 16 residues. V lost 3 bases and J 0 bases, leaving 14 bases between the germline ends. Looked up from germline, CDR1 is SGHRS and CDR2 is YFSETQ. CDR3 sequence reads: CASSSRQISSTDTQYF. DNA of the CDR3: TGCGCCAGCAGCTCAAGACAGATCTCTAGCACAGATACGCAGTATTTT.